This T cell receptor (beta chain) was observed in a study of beta chain features in type 1 diabetes. Regarding the study as a whole: TCRB CDR3 length was moderately but significantly reduced in all four CD4+ subsets of Type 1 diabetes patients. PCR may have favored shorter templates equally in patients and controls.

About this clone itself: Its antigen is not known.

As every portion of the isolated RNA was reverse transcribed, the sequencing read expressed TCRB transcripts. Assay used: immunoSEQ multiplex PCR; TCRdb lists only in-frame clones, some missing. This table holds 100,000 to 150,000 clones, around 15% found once. Deletions cut 7 bases from V and 4 bases from J, with 13 bases between. This CDR3 has 13 amino acids. CDR1 is ENHRY and CDR2 is SYGVKD in the germline V gene. Sequenced material: central memory CD4+ T cells from blood. The rearrangement links TRBV10-3 to TRBJ2-5; D perhaps matches TRBD1 (7 bases). The clonotype comes from a man aged 18 to 29 with type 1 diabetes. The CDR3 nucleotides read TGTGCCATCAACCCCCAGGGGGGAGAGACCCAGTACTTC. Its translation is CAINPQGGETQYF.